Below, 19 T cell receptor beta chains from the same sample are listed, as sequenced in a study of shared T cell receptors in the human thymus (dated by TCRdb to 2020 to 2022). The receptor library was made with the immunoSEQ multiplex PCR assay. The source is immuneACCESS, and TCRdb retained only in-frame sequences with V and J called. Part of the clones is not carried over; for the studies checked, unresolved V genes explain less than half of this, and the remainder is unexplained. The table for this sample lists under 850,000 clones; 85% to 90% of them were counted only once. The ten largest clonotypes hold approximately 0.011% of the sample. Another study also made use of these data, one on human thymus T cells.

Sequenced material: thymocytes. The receptors here all came from a boy in the first two years of life with a congenital heart defect. Donor details come from another sample of the same person, matched by shared clones.

CDR3 in DNA: TGTGCCAGCAGCCACAGGGGAAAGTCGTGGGGCTACACCTTC. It specifies CASSHRGKSWGYTF. The chain links TRBV7-9 to TRBJ1-2, with TRBD1 matching over 7 bases. This CDR3 region has 14 residues. V gave up 5 bases and J gave up 8 bases; unmatched junction bases: 11. Germline CDR1 SEHNR, CDR2 FQNEAQ (reference sequence).

The chain has TRBV29-1 and TRBJ1-2; D is possibly TRBD1 (5 bases). With 4 bases removed from V and 5 bases from J, the gap between germline ends came to 20 bases. CDR1 is SQVTM, CDR2 ANQGSEA, per germline. The CDR3 length is 15 residues. In nucleotides, the CDR3 is TGCAGCGTTGCGATATCCCAGGGATCTGGATATGGCTACACCTTC. Its translation is CSVAISQGSGYGYTF.

The V gene is TRBV2, the J gene TRBJ2-1; a weak D match, TRBD2 (6 bases). V lost 6 bases and J lost 8, with 20 bases in between. Per the germline V gene, CDR1 is SNHLY and CDR2 is FYNNEI. The CDR3 loop spans 15 amino acids. The CDR3 DNA reads as TGTGCCAGCAGAACCGGGACGGGGGTCCAGGATGAGCAGTTCTTC. Translating gives CASRTGTGVQDEQFF.

The chain uses TRBV6-5 and TRBJ2-2; 11 bases align to TRBD1. The CDR3 has 14 residues. The V gene's germline CDR1 is MNHEY and CDR2 SVGAGI. V lost 6 bases to trimming and J lost 6 bases; unmatched junction nucleotides: 3. CDR3 DNA: TGTGCCAGCAGCCGGACAGGGGGCGCCGGGGAGCTGTTTTTT. Protein product: CASSRTGGAGELFF.

This rearrangement joins TRBV7-9 to TRBJ2-5, with TRBD2 matching 11 bases. The CDR3 is 15 amino acids. The V gene end was trimmed by 5 bases and the J gene end by 1 base; junction bases not matched to a gene: 3. Germline CDR1 reads SEHNR; CDR2 reads FQNEAQ (reference sequence). The CDR3 reads CASSSSGRAQETQYF. Written as DNA, the CDR3 is TGTGCCAGCAGCAGTAGCGGGAGGGCCCAAGAGACCCAGTACTTC.

The V call is TRBV10-3, the J call TRBJ1-2; weak D call: TRBD1 (6 bases). V dropped 11 bases and J dropped 0 bases, with 13 bases sitting between them. This CDR3 region has 13 residues. The germline V gene encodes CDR1 ENHRY and CDR2 SYGVKD. CDR3 protein: CAAKTGANYGYTF. In nucleotides, the CDR3 is TGTGCCGCTAAGACAGGAGCTAACTATGGCTACACCTTC.

This rearrangement joins TRBV11-2 to TRBJ2-7; D unclear. CDR1 SGHAT and CDR2 FQNNGV come from the germline V gene. The CDR3 sequence is 13 residues long. V lost 5 bases, J lost 4 bases, and 12 bases lay in between. This CDR3 reads CASSPVSWYEQYF. CDR3 sequence (DNA): TGTGCCAGCAGCCCAGTCTCGTGGTACGAGCAGTACTTC.

V usage is TRBV19 and J usage is TRBJ1-2; no clear D. The CDR3 length is 15 residues. V lost 3 bases to trimming and J lost 0 bases, with 11 bases between them. CDR1 and CDR2 from the germline V gene are LNHDA and SQIVND (reference sequence). CDR3 nucleotides: TGTGCCAGTAGTATTGGAAGAGGTCCTAACTATGGCTACACCTTC. Residues: CASSIGRGPNYGYTF.

The chain employs TRBV30 and TRBJ2-5; TRBD2 aligns across 10 bases. Looked up from germline, CDR1 is GTSNPN and CDR2 is SVGIG (reference sequence). Trimming took 0 bases from V and 4 from J; bases not matched to a gene: 5. This CDR3 contains 15 residues. The CDR3 nucleotides read TGTGCCTGGAGTGTACCGGCTAGCGGGAGAGAGACCCAGTACTTC. It encodes CAWSVPASGRETQYF.

The rearrangement links TRBV5-1 to TRBJ2-7; tentatively, D is TRBD1 (6 bases). The CDR3 totals 15 residues. From germline, CDR1 is SGHRS and CDR2 YFSETQ. The V end was cut by 4 bases, the J end by 1 base, with 15 bases between. The CDR3 nucleotides are TGCGCCAGCAGCCAAAGACAGGAGGAATCCTACGAGCAGTACTTC. Protein sequence: CASSQRQEESYEQYF.

V usage is TRBV5-5 and J usage is TRBJ2-3; the match to TRBD1 covers 10 bases. Unmatched junction bases numbered 8, after V lost 4 bases and J lost 3 bases. Germline V gene lookup returns CDR1 SGHKS and CDR2 YYEKEE (reference sequence). This CDR3 is 16 amino acids long. Written as DNA, the CDR3 is TGTGCCAGCAGCCCCTGGGACAGGGGTTCGACAGATACGCAGTATTTT. Its translation is CASSPWDRGSTDTQYF.

V and J are TRBV14 and TRBJ2-5, with a possible D match to TRBD2 (5 bases). The CDR3 runs to 19 residues. Between the trimmed V and J ends, which lost 1 base and 0 bases, there was a span of 21 bases. Germline CDR1 and CDR2: SGHDN and FVKESK. CDR3 nucleotide sequence: TGTGCCAGCAGCCAAGTACGTAAAGTGAGCGGCCTGTACCAAGAGACCCAGTACTTC. Encoded protein: CASSQVRKVSGLYQETQYF.

The genes are TRBV5-3 and TRBJ2-5, with a weak D call TRBD1 (6 bases). TRBV5-3 is marked as an open reading frame, function uncertain. The CDR3 loop spans 16 amino acids. V was trimmed by 0 bases and J by 4 bases, leaving 16 bases between them. CDR3 nucleotide sequence: TGTGCCAGAAGCTTGGGGGGCAGGGGTCCAGGAGAGACCCAGTACTTC. It codes for CARSLGGRGPGETQYF.

This chain joins TRBV2 and TRBJ2-1; 8 bases fit TRBD2. The CDR3 loop spans 15 amino acids. The ends lost 4 bases at V and 5 bases at J; junction bases unmatched: 7. CDR1 and CDR2 (germline): SNHLY, FYNNEI. The CDR3 protein is CASSVEGLGNNEQFF. CDR3 coding DNA: TGTGCCAGCAGTGTCGAGGGACTAGGTAACAATGAGCAGTTCTTC.

This rearrangement joins TRBV5-6 to TRBJ2-3; no clear D. The germline gives CDR1 SGHDT, CDR2 YYEEEE. The CDR3 spans 16 residues. The germline V and J ends were trimmed by 5 bases and 0 bases, with 16 bases remaining between them. CDR3 bases: TGTGCCAGCAGTCAATTAGCAGACCCCAGCACAGATACGCAGTATTTT. It translates to CASSQLADPSTDTQYF.

The gene calls are TRBV5-6 and TRBJ2-3; TRBD2 might be the D (6 bases). The CDR3 is 16 amino acids. Trimming took off 4 bases at V and 0 bases at J, with 15 bases between the two ends. Per the germline V gene, CDR1 is SGHDT and CDR2 is YYEEEE. For the CDR3, the DNA is TGTGCCAGCAGCCGGAGGGCGGCCACTAGCACAGATACGCAGTATTTT. It encodes CASSRRAATSTDTQYF.

A single count supports this clone. The CDR3 reads CASSKTAGTSGLGNTGELFF. CDR3 bases: TGTGCCAGCAGTAAGACCGCTGGGACTAGCGGGCTGGGGAACACCGGGGAGCTGTTTTTT. The rearrangement uses TRBV27 and TRBJ2-2, with 12 bases aligning to TRBD2. V gave up 5 bases and J gave up 1 base; unmatched junction bases: 14. This CDR3 region has 20 residues. In germline, CDR1 is MNHEY, CDR2 SMNVEV (reference sequence).

The chain joins TRBV10-3 to TRBJ2-7, with 7 bases fitting TRBD2. Germline V gene data show CDR1 as ENHRY and CDR2 as SYGVKD. The V and J ends lost 8 bases and 3 bases, in that order; junction bases with no gene match: 4. The CDR3 consists of 12 residues. The CDR3, as DNA: TGTGCCATCGGACTAGACGGCTACGAGCAGTACTTC. This sequence encodes CAIGLDGYEQYF.

The chain is built from TRBV5-6 and TRBJ2-5, with D possibly being TRBD1 (7 bases). Trimming cost V 5 bases and J 5 bases, with 19 bases left between them. The CDR3 contains 15 residues. CDR1 is SGHDT and CDR2 is YYEEEE in the germline V gene. CDR3 sequence reads: CASSSEGAPRETQYF. The CDR3 DNA is TGTGCCAGCAGTTCGGAGGGGGCGCCCCGGGAGACCCAGTACTTC.